This TCR beta chain was recorded in a study of T-cell reconstitution after alpha-beta-depleted transplantation in children. Unique molecular identifiers were built into the TCRbeta library. TCRdb called the PCR reads again in MiXCR, with one record for every CDR3 protein. The sample yields hundreds of thousands of distinct CDR3 sequences, around 18% seen once. Germline CDR1 and CDR2: SEHNR and FQNEAQ (reference sequence). This CDR3 region has 10 residues. The V and J ends lost 11 bases and 3 bases respectively, with 8 bases between them. The sample in question was PBMCs from the stem cell graft donor, obtained from the stem cell graft. The chain has TRBV7-9 and TRBJ2-7; no reliable D call. The sequence was collected from a human donor who donated a stem cell graft to a child with acute lymphoblastic leukemia. CDR3 DNA: TGTGCCGTCGCCGACTACGAGCAGTACTTC. Protein: CAVADYEQYF.